This TCR beta chain appears in the sequencing data of a study of blood T cells in healthy people across ages. This clonotype came up a few times. A second PCR of about 7 to 12 cycles used a sample-barcoded 5' primer and a J-beta primer mix. TCRdb re-called the 5' RACE reads through MiXCR, storing one row per CDR3 protein. Of 800,000 to 1,300,000 distinct CDR3 sequences in the sample, under 30% are singletons; the top ten hold approximately 0.79%. The sample also formed part of further work on T cells of mothers and their children.

The sequence derives from a girl between 2 and 10 years old in good health. The specimen was blood.

The CDR3 spells CASSPFLAGVSETQYF. DNA of the CDR3: TGTGCCAGCAGCCCTTTCCTAGCGGGAGTTTCAGAGACCCAGTACTTC. V usage is TRBV5-6 and J usage is TRBJ2-5; TRBD2 matches 10 bases. The CDR3 runs 16 residues. J gave up 4 bases and V 4 bases, and 10 bases lay outside the gene matches. Germline lookup yields CDR1 SGHDT and CDR2 YYEEEE.